A selection of T cell receptor beta chains follows, all from one sample in a study of T cell repertoires in cytomegalovirus infection. TCRdb analysed the reads with MiXCR anew, one entry per CDR3 protein. The sample includes some 280,000 distinct CDR3 sequences, roughly 15% of them seen just once. The sequenced sample was PBMCs. These receptors were obtained from a human donor in good health (CMV status not recorded). Some clones in this sample may be carry-over from other donors' samples. CDR3s include the opening cysteine and the closing phenylalanine or tryptophan. D genes are given only for firm matches. Clone size is stated in some rows and not others, as once, few, many or a class when expanded.

TRBJ2-7,.,TRBV29-1,.,11,CSGGWDYEQYF,TGCAGCGGAGGATGGGACTACGAGCAGTACTTC
TRBJ1-1,TRBD1,TRBV28,few,14,CASSTTGAAFRAFF,TGTGCCAGCAGCACGACAGGGGCAGCATTTCGAGCTTTCTTT
TRBJ2-2,.,TRBV20-1,many,15,CSARDPLAGSGELFF,TGCAGTGCTAGAGACCCCCTTGCGGGTAGCGGGGAGCTGTTTTTT
TRBJ1-1,.,TRBV6-2/TRBV6-3,few,18,CASSYSIIRAGMNTEAFF,TGTGCCAGCAGTTACTCGATTATTCGGGCAGGGATGAACACTGAAGCTTTCTTT
TRBJ1-6,.,TRBV27,many,13,CASSLSHGSPLHF,TGTGCCAGCAGTTTATCCCACGGATCACCCCTCCACTTT
TRBJ1-1,TRBD1,TRBV4-3,many,16,CASSHLRMTGGTEAFF,TGCGCCAGCAGCCACCTCCGCATGACAGGGGGAACTGAAGCTTTCTTT
TRBJ2-3,TRBD2,TRBV7-8,many,16,CASSSTRGGKTDTQYF,TGTGCCAGCAGCTCCACCCGCGGGGGGAAGACAGATACGCAGTATTTT
TRBJ2-5,TRBD2,TRBV7-2,many,15,CASSPGGGLQETQYF,TGTGCCAGCAGCCCGGGAGGCGGACTCCAAGAGACCCAGTACTTC
TRBJ2-1,.,TRBV6-6,few,14,CASSYRGWYNEQFF,TGTGCCAGCAGTTACAGGGGTTGGTACAATGAGCAGTTCTTC
TRBJ1-5,.,TRBV10-3,.,12,CAISDSGQPQHF,TGTGCCATCAGTGACAGTGGGCAGCCCCAGCATTTT
TRBJ2-5,TRBD2,TRBV20-1,.,13,CSARLAGVETQYF,TGCAGTGCTAGACTAGCGGGAGTAGAGACCCAGTACTTC
TRBJ2-1,TRBD2,TRBV7-2,many,15,CASSLHGGAVNEQFF,TGTGCCAGCAGCTTACACGGGGGGGCCGTGAATGAGCAGTTCTTC
TRBJ2-5,TRBD2,TRBV6-6,.,15,CASSSGTSGGETQYF,TGTGCCAGCAGTTCAGGGACTAGCGGGGGCGAGACCCAGTACTTC
TRBJ2-3,.,TRBV7-2,.,13,CASSSPPPDTQYF,TGTGCCAGCAGCTCTCCCCCCCCAGATACGCAGTATTTT
TRBJ2-7,.,TRBV5-1,many,15,CASSLGLADRNEQYF,TGCGCCAGCAGCTTGGGTTTAGCGGACCGGAACGAGCAGTACTTC
TRBJ1-4,.,TRBV2,.,13,CASSELLGGKLFF,TGTGCCAGCAGTGAACTGCTAGGCGGAAAACTGTTTTTT
TRBJ2-1,TRBD2,TRBV19,few,16,CASSPRIAGGLNEQFF,TGTGCCAGTAGCCCTCGGATAGCGGGGGGCCTCAATGAGCAGTTCTTC
TRBJ1-5,.,TRBV12-3/TRBV12-4,many,17,CASSRGGAGDSNQPQHF,TGTGCCAGCAGCCGGGGCGGGGCGGGGGATAGCAATCAGCCCCAGCATTTT
TRBJ1-4,.,TRBV7-2,many,13,CASSLATNEKLFF,TGTGCCAGCAGCTTAGCAACTAATGAAAAACTGTTTTTT
TRBJ1-5,TRBD1,TRBV28,many,15,CASNSRTGGKQPQHF,TGTGCCAGCAATTCCAGGACAGGGGGCAAACAGCCCCAGCATTTT
TRBJ2-3,TRBD1,TRBV6-6,many,13,CASSYGPGTESCF,TGTGCCAGCAGTTACGGCCCCGGGACAGAAAGCTGTTTT
TRBJ2-7,.,TRBV6-2/TRBV6-3,.,14,CASSYYGGGNEQYF,TGTGCCAGCAGTTACTATGGAGGGGGCAACGAGCAGTACTTC
TRBJ2-7,TRBD1,TRBV6-2/TRBV6-3,.,15,CASSLGQADSYEQYF,TGTGCCAGCAGTTTGGGACAGGCTGACTCCTACGAGCAGTACTTC
TRBJ2-3,TRBD2,TRBV18,.,17,CASSPPLAGGHGDTQYF,TGTGCCAGCTCACCACCGTTAGCGGGGGGTCACGGAGATACGCAGTATTTT
TRBJ2-7,TRBD2,TRBV12-3/TRBV12-4,.,16,CASSPMGLAGPYEQYF,TGTGCCAGCAGCCCCATGGGACTAGCGGGGCCCTACGAGCAGTACTTC
TRBJ1-2,.,TRBV7-2,many,15,CASSLGGGQNYGYTF,TGTGCCAGCAGCTTAGGTGGGGGCCAAAACTATGGCTACACCTTC
TRBJ1-5,.,TRBV6-1,.,14,CASRRGYSNQPQHF,TGTGCCAGCAGACGGGGGTATAGCAATCAGCCCCAGCATTTT
TRBJ2-7,TRBD2,TRBV15,few,13,CATGTTKGYEQYF,TGTGCCACCGGGACTACTAAAGGCTACGAGCAGTACTTC
TRBJ2-7,.,TRBV28,.,14,CASSSQDKHYEQYF,TGTGCCAGCAGTTCACAGGACAAGCACTACGAGCAGTACTTC
TRBJ2-7,.,TRBV7-8,many,12,CASSISQREQYF,TGTGCCAGCAGCATCTCCCAGCGGGAGCAGTACTTC
TRBJ1-3,.,TRBV10-3,many,13,CAIKESSGNTIYF,TGTGCCATCAAAGAGAGCTCTGGAAACACCATATATTTT
TRBJ2-4,TRBD2,TRBV20-1,few,13,CSSFGGGFTIQYF,TGCAGTTCCTTCGGGGGGGGGTTTACCATTCAGTACTTC
TRBJ2-1,.,TRBV11-2,.,13,CASSGTPGNEQFF,TGTGCCAGCAGCGGTACCCCAGGGAATGAGCAGTTCTTC
TRBJ2-5,.,TRBV5-6,.,15,CASSLYTDHQETQYF,TGTGCCAGCAGCTTGTATACCGACCACCAAGAGACCCAGTACTTC
TRBJ1-5,.,TRBV19,few,15,CASSIIGQFNQPQHF,TGTGCCAGTAGTATAATCGGACAATTCAATCAGCCCCAGCATTTT
TRBJ1-5,.,TRBV7-2,many,15,CASSQPGQRDQPQHF,TGTGCCAGCAGCCAACCCGGACAGCGCGATCAGCCCCAGCATTTT
TRBJ2-1,.,TRBV12-3/TRBV12-4,many,15,CASSLAQVRSNEQFF,TGTGCCAGCAGTTTAGCGCAGGTCAGGTCCAATGAGCAGTTCTTC
TRBJ2-6,.,TRBV2,many,17,CASSEEAWGAGANVLTF,TGTGCCAGCAGTGAAGAAGCGTGGGGCGCTGGGGCCAACGTCCTGACTTTC
TRBJ2-1,TRBD2,TRBV20-1,.,17,CSARSLAGGPIHNEQFF,TGCAGTGCTAGATCTCTAGCGGGGGGGCCTATCCACAATGAGCAGTTCTTC
TRBJ1-6,.,TRBV20-1,.,13,CSARSRNNSPLHF,TGCAGTGCCCGTTCCAGAAATAATTCACCCCTCCACTTT
TRBJ1-6,TRBD1,TRBV20-1,.,14,CSAGRTGLNSPLHF,TGCAGTGCTGGCCGGACAGGCCTTAATTCACCCCTCCACTTT
TRBJ2-2,.,TRBV25-1,many,17,CASSAHLGRRNTGELFF,TGTGCCAGCAGCGCACATTTGGGAAGGCGGAACACCGGGGAGCTGTTTTTT
TRBJ2-2,TRBD1,TRBV19,.,17,CASSMGQPTQNTGELFF,TGTGCCAGTAGTATGGGACAGCCGACACAGAACACCGGGGAGCTGTTTTTT
TRBJ2-2,.,TRBV6-6,.,13,CASTLRKGGELFF,TGTGCCAGCACCCTACGGAAGGGCGGGGAGCTGTTTTTT